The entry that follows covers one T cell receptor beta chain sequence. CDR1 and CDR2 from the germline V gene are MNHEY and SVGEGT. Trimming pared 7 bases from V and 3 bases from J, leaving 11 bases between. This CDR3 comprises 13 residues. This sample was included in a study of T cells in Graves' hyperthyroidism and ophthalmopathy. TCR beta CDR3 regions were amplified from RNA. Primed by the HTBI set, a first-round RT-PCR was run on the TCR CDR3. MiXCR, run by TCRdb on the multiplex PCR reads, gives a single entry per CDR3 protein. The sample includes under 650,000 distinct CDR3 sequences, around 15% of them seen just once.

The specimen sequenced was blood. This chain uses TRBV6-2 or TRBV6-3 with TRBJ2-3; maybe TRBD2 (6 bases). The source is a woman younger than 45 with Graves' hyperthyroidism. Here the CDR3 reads CASTQAGTDTQYF. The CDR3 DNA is TGTGCCAGCACCCAGGCGGGGACAGATACGCAGTATTTT.